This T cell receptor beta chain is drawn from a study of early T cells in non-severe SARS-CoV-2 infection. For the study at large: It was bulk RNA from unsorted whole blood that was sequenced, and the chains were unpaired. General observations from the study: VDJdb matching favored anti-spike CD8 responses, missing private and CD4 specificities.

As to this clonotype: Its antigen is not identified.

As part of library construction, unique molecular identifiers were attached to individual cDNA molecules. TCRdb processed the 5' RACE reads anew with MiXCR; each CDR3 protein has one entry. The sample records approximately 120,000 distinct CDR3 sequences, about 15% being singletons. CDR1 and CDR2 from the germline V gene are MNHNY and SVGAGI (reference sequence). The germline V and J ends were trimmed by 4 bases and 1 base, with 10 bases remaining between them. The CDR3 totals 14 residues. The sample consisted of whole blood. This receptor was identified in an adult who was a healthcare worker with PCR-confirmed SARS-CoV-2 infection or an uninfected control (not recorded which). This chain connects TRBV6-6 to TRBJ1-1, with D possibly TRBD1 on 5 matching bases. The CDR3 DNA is TGTGCCAGCAGTTCACGGACAACGAACACTGAAGCTTTCTTT. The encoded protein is CASSSRTTNTEAFF.